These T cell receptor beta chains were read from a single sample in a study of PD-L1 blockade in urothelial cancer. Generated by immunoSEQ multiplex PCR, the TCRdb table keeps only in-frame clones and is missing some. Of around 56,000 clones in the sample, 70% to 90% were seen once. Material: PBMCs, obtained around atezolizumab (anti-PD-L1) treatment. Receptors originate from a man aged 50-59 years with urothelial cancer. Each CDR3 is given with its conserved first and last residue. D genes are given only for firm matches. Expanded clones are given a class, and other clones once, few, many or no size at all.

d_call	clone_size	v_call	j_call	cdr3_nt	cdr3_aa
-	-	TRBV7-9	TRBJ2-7	TGTGCCAGCAGCTTAGTCGGCGGCTACTACGAGCAGTACTTC	CASSLVGGYYEQYF
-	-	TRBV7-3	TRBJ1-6	TGTGCCAGCAGCTTTACAGGGAACTATAATTCACCCCTCCACTTT	CASSFTGNYNSPLHF
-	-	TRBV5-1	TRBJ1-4	TGCGCCAGCAGTAGACGCGGGGTTGATGAAAAACTGTTTTTT	CASSRRGVDEKLFF
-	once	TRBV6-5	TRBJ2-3	TGTGCCAGCACTCACTTTGGGGCGGATACGCAGTATTTT	CASTHFGADTQYF
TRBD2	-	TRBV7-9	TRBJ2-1	TGTGCCAGCAGCCCATTTGGCGGGAGTGGGTATGAGCAGTTCTTC	CASSPFGGSGYEQFF
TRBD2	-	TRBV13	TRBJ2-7	TGTGCCAGCAGCTTTGGCGGGAGTATCTACGAGCAGTACTTC	CASSFGGSIYEQYF
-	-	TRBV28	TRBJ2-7	TGTGCCAGTAGCTGGAGCTCCTACGAGCAGTACTTC	CASSWSSYEQYF
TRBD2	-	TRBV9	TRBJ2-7	TGTGCCAGCAGCGAACAAGCGGGAGTCCGTTCCGAGCAGTACTTC	CASSEQAGVRSEQYF
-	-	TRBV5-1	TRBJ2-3	TGCGCCAGCAGTCCTACTAGTACTAGCACAGATACGCAGTATTTT	CASSPTSTSTDTQYF
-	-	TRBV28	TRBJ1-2	TGTGCCAGCAGTTTAATGGCGGCCTCTAACTATGGCTACACCTTC	CASSLMAASNYGYTF
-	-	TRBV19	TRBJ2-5	TGTGCCAGTAGTAAAGGGGGAGCCCGACTAGAGACCCAGTACTTC	CASSKGGARLETQYF
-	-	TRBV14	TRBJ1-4	TGTGCCAGCAGCCAAGAGAGGGAGGGGAATGAAAAACTGTTTTTT	CASSQEREGNEKLFF
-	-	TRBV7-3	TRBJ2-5	TGTGCCAGCAGCTTCCCGGGTGAGACCCAGTACTTC	CASSFPGETQYF
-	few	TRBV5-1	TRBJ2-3	TGCGCCAGCAGCCCGGGGGGCACAGATACGCAGTATTTT	CASSPGGTDTQYF
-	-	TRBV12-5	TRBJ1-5	TGTGCTAGTGGTTTGGTAACAGACAATCAGCCCCAGCATTTT	CASGLVTDNQPQHF
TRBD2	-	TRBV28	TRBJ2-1	TGTGCCAGCAGTTCGGTCGGGACTAGCGGGACCTATGAGCAGTTCTTC	CASSSVGTSGTYEQFF
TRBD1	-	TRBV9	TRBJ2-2	TGTGCCAGCAGCGTCGGGACAGGGGGACCCACCGGGGAGCTGTTTTTT	CASSVGTGGPTGELFF
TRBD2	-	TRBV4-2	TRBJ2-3	TGTGCCAGCAGCCAAGATGCTAGCGGGGCTTACACAGATACGCAGTATTTT	CASSQDASGAYTDTQYF
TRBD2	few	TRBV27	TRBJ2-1	TGTGCCAGCAGTTTTGGTAGCGGGGGGCTCAATGAGCAGTTCTTC	CASSFGSGGLNEQFF
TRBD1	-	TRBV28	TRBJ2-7	TGTGCCAGCAGACAACAGGGGGCCTACGAGCAGTACTTC	CASRQQGAYEQYF
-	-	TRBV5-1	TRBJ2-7	TGCGCCAGCAGCTCGTCGGTTGAGCAGTACTTC	CASSSSVEQYF
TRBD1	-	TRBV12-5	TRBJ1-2	TGTGCTAGTGGTCCCAGGGGCAGGGGGCCCACTAACTATGGCTACACCTTC	CASGPRGRGPTNYGYTF
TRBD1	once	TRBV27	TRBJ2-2	TGTGCCAGCAGTCCGACAGGGTTGGTCGCCGGGGAGCTGTTTTTT	CASSPTGLVAGELFF
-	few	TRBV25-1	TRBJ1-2	TGTGCCAGCAGTTACCAGGGAAACTATGGCTACACCTTC	CASSYQGNYGYTF
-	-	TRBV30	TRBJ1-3	TGTGCCTGGGGGGCCACCGTCGAGGGAAACACCATATATTTT	CAWGATVEGNTIYF
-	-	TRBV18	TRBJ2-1	TGTGCCAGCTCACCACCAGGGGTTCCCTACAATGAGCAGTTCTTC	CASSPPGVPYNEQFF
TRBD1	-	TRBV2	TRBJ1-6	TGTGCCAGCAGGGGACAGGGGGCTTCTCGTTCACCCCTCCACTTT	CASRGQGASRSPLHF
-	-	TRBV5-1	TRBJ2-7	TGCGCCAGCAGCTTGGGATTTGAGGAGTACTTC	CASSLGFEEYF
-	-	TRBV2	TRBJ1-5	TGTGCCAGCAGTGGACAGAACCTAAATCAGCCCCAGCATTTT	CASSGQNLNQPQHF
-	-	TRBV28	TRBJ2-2	TGTGCCAGCAGCATTAGCGGAGGAGGCGGGGAGCTGTTTTTT	CASSISGGGGELFF
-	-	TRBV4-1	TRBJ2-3	TGCGCCAGCAGCCAAGCGCCTAGCGCAGATACGCAGTATTTT	CASSQAPSADTQYF
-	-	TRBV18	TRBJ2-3	TGTGCCAGCTCACCACAACTAAAAACGACAGATACGCAGTATTTT	CASSPQLKTTDTQYF
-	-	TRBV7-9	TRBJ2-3	TGTGCCAGCAGCTTAGCGCTGAACATTCGCACAGATACGCAGTATTTT	CASSLALNIRTDTQYF
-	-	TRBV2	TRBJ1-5	TGTGCCAGCAGTGTTACGGAGCCCCAGCATTTT	CASSVTEPQHF
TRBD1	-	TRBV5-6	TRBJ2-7	TGTGCCAGCAGCTTGGAGAAACCCTGGACAGGGGGTTACGGCGAGCAGTACTTC	CASSLEKPWTGGYGEQYF
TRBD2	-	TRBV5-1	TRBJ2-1	TGCGCCAGCAGCTTGGATGGGACTAGCGGATACAATGAGCAGTTCTTC	CASSLDGTSGYNEQFF
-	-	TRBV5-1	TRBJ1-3	TGCGCCAGCAGCTTGGCCGCGGGCCTGGCTGGAAACACCATATATTTT	CASSLAAGLAGNTIYF
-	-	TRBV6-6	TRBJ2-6	TGTGCCAGCAGTTACTCATGGGGGCTTGGGGCCAACGTCCTGACTTTC	CASSYSWGLGANVLTF
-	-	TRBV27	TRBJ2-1	TGTGCCAGCAGCTCGCCCGGAGTCGGGAGCTATGAGCAGTTCTTC	CASSSPGVGSYEQFF
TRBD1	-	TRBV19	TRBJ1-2	TGTGCCAGTAGTATAAGGAGGACAGGGCTTTATGGCTACACCTTC	CASSIRRTGLYGYTF